Below, one TCR beta chain is given with its context. The ends lost 3 bases at V and 3 bases at J; junction bases unmatched: 6. CDR1 and CDR2 (germline): KGHSH, LQKENI. CDR3 length: 17 residues. This specimen belongs to a study of control samples from healthy donors and cancer patients. Produced via immunoSEQ multiplex PCR; TCRdb's table is partial and in-frame only. The sample contains about 48,000 clones, about 94% of which appear only once. The sample taken for sequencing was PBMCs. The gene calls are TRBV18 and TRBJ2-5; 14 bases align to TRBD2. This receptor was obtained from a woman aged 50 to 60 with head and neck cancer. Here the CDR3 reads CASSPYPGLAGEETQYF. The DNA of the CDR3 is TGTGCCAGCTCACCCTATCCGGGACTAGCGGGAGAAGAGACCCAGTACTTC.